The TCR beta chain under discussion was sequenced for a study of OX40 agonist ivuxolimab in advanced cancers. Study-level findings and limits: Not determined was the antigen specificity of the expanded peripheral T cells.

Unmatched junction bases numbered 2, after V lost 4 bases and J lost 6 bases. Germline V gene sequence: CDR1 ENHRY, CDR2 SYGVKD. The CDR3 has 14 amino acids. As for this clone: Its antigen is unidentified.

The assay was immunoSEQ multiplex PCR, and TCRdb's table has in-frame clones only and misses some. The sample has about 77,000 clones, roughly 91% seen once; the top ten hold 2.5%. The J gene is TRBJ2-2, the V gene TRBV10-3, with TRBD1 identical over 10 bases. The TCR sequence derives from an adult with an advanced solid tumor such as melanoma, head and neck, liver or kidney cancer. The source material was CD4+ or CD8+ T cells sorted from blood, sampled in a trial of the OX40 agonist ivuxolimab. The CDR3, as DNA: TGTGCCATCAGTGGACAGGGGGCCGCCGGGGAGCTGTTTTTT. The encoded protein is CAISGQGAAGELFF.